This TCR beta chain was captured by sequencing in a study of glioma-infiltrating T cells. The sample holds many counts of this clonotype. TCR alpha and beta CDR3 regions were amplified from RNA using iRepertoire nested multiplex PCR. Via MiXCR, TCRdb re-called the multiplex PCR reads, giving one row per CDR3 protein. The sample lists about 93,000 distinct CDR3 sequences, 35% to 45% seen once, with around two fifths in the top ten. The CDR3 contains 16 residues. Germline V gives CDR1 KGHSH, CDR2 LQKENI. Trimming at V came to 2 bases and at J to 7 bases, leaving 5 bases not matched to a gene. V gene TRBV18 combines with J gene TRBJ2-1, with 13 bases fitting TRBD2. This sequence was found in a human donor with low-grade glioma or glioblastoma, undergoing nonglioma brain surgery, or in good health (not recorded which). The sequenced material came from glioma tissue, nonneoplastic brain tissue, or PBMCs (not recorded which). CDR3 sequence reads: CASSPYTSGRGNEQFF. The CDR3 bases are TGTGCCAGCTCACCATACACTAGCGGGAGGGGGAATGAGCAGTTCTTC.